Following are 17 T cell receptor beta chains from one sample sequenced in a study of blood T cell repertoires in COVID-19. Repertoires were generated with immunoSEQ multiplex PCR, while TCRdb's copy carries only in-frame clones and drops some. The sample lists more than 80,000 clones, around 80% occurring once. Sequencing was performed on peripheral blood. These receptors originate from a woman of 80 years or more with active or convalescent COVID-19.

The chain recombines TRBV11-2 with TRBJ2-7; D not certain. Germline CDR1 is SGHAT and CDR2 is FQNNGV. V was clipped by 1 base and J by 2 bases, with 9 bases between them. The CDR3 runs 14 residues. The CDR3 sequence: CASSLATVTYEQYF. The CDR3 coding sequence is TGTGCCAGCAGCTTAGCAACGGTCACCTACGAGCAGTACTTC.

The V and J genes are TRBV29-1 and TRBJ2-7, with D possibly TRBD2 on 5 matching bases. Germline V gene data show CDR1 as SQVTM and CDR2 as ANQGSEA. V was cut by 4 bases and J by 5 bases, with 6 bases left in between. The CDR3 loop spans 10 amino acids. The CDR3 DNA reads as TGCAGCGTTGGGACTGACGAGCAGTACTTC. This sequence encodes CSVGTDEQYF.

This clone was seen just once. The chain joins TRBV29-1 to TRBJ2-7, with TRBD2 matching 11 bases. In germline, CDR1 is SQVTM, CDR2 ANQGSEA. J lost 4 bases, V lost 6 bases, and 11 bases had no gene match. This CDR3 is built from 15 residues. CDR3 loop: CSVLRLAGTKYEQYF. The CDR3 DNA reads as TGCAGCGTCCTACGACTAGCGGGGACTAAGTACGAGCAGTACTTC.

The rearrangement joins TRBV19 to TRBJ2-5; tentatively, D is TRBD2 (5 bases). With 4 bases removed from V and 2 bases from J, the gap between germline ends came to 8 bases. Germline-derived CDR1 and CDR2 are LNHDA and SQIVND (reference sequence). This CDR3 has 13 amino acids. The CDR3 spells CASSRRRQETQYF. Written as DNA, the CDR3 is TGTGCCAGTAGTAGGAGGAGACAAGAGACCCAGTACTTC.

The chain joins TRBV30 to TRBJ1-1, with D tentatively TRBD1 (5 bases). V lost 1 base and J lost 1, with 10 bases in between. The germline CDR1 and CDR2 sequences are GTSNPN and SVGIG (reference sequence). CDR3 length: 14 residues. In DNA, the CDR3 is TGTGCCTGGAGTGAGGGACTGCAGAACACTGAAGCTTTCTTT. Encoded protein: CAWSEGLQNTEAFF.

V and J are TRBV9 and TRBJ2-3; 10 bases agree with TRBD2. CDR1 and CDR2 from the germline V gene are SGDLS and YYNGEE. V was pared by 2 bases and J by 2 bases, with 11 bases of the junction left unmatched. This CDR3 is 18 amino acids long. The CDR3: CASSVASVSGGTTDTQYF. CDR3 in DNA: TGTGCCAGCAGCGTGGCTTCCGTTAGCGGGGGGACCACAGATACGCAGTATTTT.

The chain has TRBV5-4 and TRBJ2-7; D is undetermined. Germline CDR1 reads SGHNT; CDR2 reads YYREEE (reference sequence). V dropped 1 base and J dropped 0 bases, with 8 bases sitting between them. This CDR3 region has 14 residues. The CDR3 DNA reads as TGTGCCAGCAGCTTGATGGCAGACTCCTACGAGCAGTACTTC. Translating gives CASSLMADSYEQYF.

This clone was counted a single time. V usage is TRBV6-2 or TRBV6-3 and J usage is TRBJ1-2; D gene uncertain. Germline V lookup: CDR1 MNHEY, CDR2 SVGEGT. The CDR3 totals 11 residues. V lost 6 bases to trimming and J lost 7 bases, with 9 bases between them. The CDR3 nucleotides read TGTGCCAGCAGCCACCGACTTGGCTACACCTTC. This codes for CASSHRLGYTF.

This clone occurred a few times. The V gene is TRBV7-8, the J gene TRBJ2-7; 7 nucleotides line up with TRBD1. V shed 0 bases, J shed 2 bases, and the junction held 7 bases outside the gene matches. CDR1 and CDR2 (germline): SGHVS, FQNEAQ. The CDR3 has 16 residues. In DNA form, the CDR3 reads TGTGCCAGCAGCTTAGCTTCGACAGGGACCGCCTACGAGCAGTACTTC. It translates to CASSLASTGTAYEQYF.

This chain links TRBV29-1 with TRBJ1-2; possible D gene TRBD1, 5 bases. Germline CDR1 SQVTM, CDR2 ANQGSEA. V lost 5 bases and J 2 bases, leaving 21 bases between the germline ends. The CDR3 has 16 residues. DNA of the CDR3: TGCAGCGTTTATTCGCGACAGTCTCTCGACAACTATGGCTACACCTTC. Its protein is CSVYSRQSLDNYGYTF.

In this sample, this clone turned up once. The chain uses TRBV5-1 and TRBJ1-1; TRBD1 matches 12 bases. V lost 4 bases to trimming and J lost 0 bases; unmatched junction nucleotides: 4. The CDR3 is 16 residues long. The germline CDR1 and CDR2 sequences are SGHRS and YFSETQ. CDR3 residues: CASSVGTGGLNTEAFF. CDR3 in DNA: TGCGCCAGCAGCGTCGGGACAGGGGGCTTGAACACTGAAGCTTTCTTT.

The genes are TRBV5-4 and TRBJ1-1; a weak D match, TRBD1 (5 bases). Germline CDR1 and CDR2: SGHNT and YYREEE (reference sequence). Trimming removed 3 bases from V and 5 bases from J, with 14 bases in between. The CDR3 contains 14 residues. CDR3 nucleotide sequence: TGTGCCAGCAGCTCCGGGGGGGTAGAGACTGAAGCTTTCTTT. Its protein product is CASSSGGVETEAFF. Together with reference TRBV5-4 and TRBJ1-1, the CDR3 gives the full variable domain: ETGVTQSPTHLIKTRGQQVTLRCSSQSGHNTVSWYQQALGQGPQFIFQYYREEENGRGNFPPRFSGLQFPNYSSELNVNALELDDSALYLCASSSGGVETEAFFGQGTRLTVV.

This clone is a singleton in its sample. The gene calls are TRBV20-1 and TRBJ1-2; maybe TRBD1 (5 bases). CDR3 size: 14 residues. Germline CDR1 DFQATT, CDR2 SNEGSKA (reference sequence). Trimming took 3 bases from V and 5 from J, leaving 16 bases between them. Written as DNA, the CDR3 is TGCAGTGCTAGTGTCGGGGGAAAGGGGTATGGCTACACCTTC. It specifies CSASVGGKGYGYTF.

The rearrangement links TRBV4-3 to TRBJ2-3; 8 bases align to TRBD2. The trim removed 0 bases at V and 3 bases at J, leaving 8 bases unmatched. Germline loops: CDR1 LGHNA, CDR2 YSLEER. CDR3 length equals 17 residues. For the CDR3, the DNA is TGCGCCAGCAGCCAAGACCGGGGGGGCCGAGGAACAGATACGCAGTATTTT. Protein product: CASSQDRGGRGTDTQYF.

The chain couples TRBV5-5 to TRBJ1-2; no firm D call. The CDR3 has 13 amino acids. V lost 0 bases and J 4 bases, leaving 7 bases between the germline ends. Germline CDR1 SGHKS, CDR2 YYEKEE (reference sequence). The CDR3 region has the DNA TGTGCCAGCAGCTTGGGAGAAAGCTATGGCTACACCTTC. Its translation: CASSLGESYGYTF.

The gene calls are TRBV5-1 and TRBJ2-2, with 8 bases fitting TRBD2. Losses at the gene ends were 4 bases for V and 0 bases for J; bases not matched to a gene: 5. CDR3 length equals 16 residues. Germline assignment: CDR1 SGHRS and CDR2 YFSETQ. The CDR3 is CASSLQTSANTGELFF. The CDR3 DNA sequence: TGCGCCAGCAGCCTCCAGACTAGCGCGAACACCGGGGAGCTGTTTTTT.

The chain couples TRBV11-2 to TRBJ2-2, with D possibly TRBD2 on 5 matching bases. CDR1 is SGHAT, CDR2 FQNNGV, per germline. V lost 3 bases and J lost 4, with 12 bases in between. CDR3 length equals 15 residues. The CDR3 protein is CASSLRGYATGELFF. The CDR3 DNA is TGTGCCAGCAGCTTGAGAGGGTACGCCACCGGGGAGCTGTTTTTT.